This T cell receptor (beta chain) was retrieved from a study of T-cell memory formation after mild COVID-19. Looking at the study overall: Largely, TCR clusters stayed within a single donor.

This CDR3 is built from 13 residues. Germline values: CDR1 SNHLY, CDR2 FYNNEI. The V end was cut by 7 bases, the J end by 3 bases, with 12 bases between. Study-wide results and limits: CD4+ contracting clones were mainly CM and EM; CD8+ ones, EMRA. There was no confirmation that second-wave clones peaking on day 37 were SARS-CoV-2 specific.

Comment on this clonotype: What it recognizes is unknown.

TCRdb recomputed calls from the 5' RACE reads with MiXCR, one row per CDR3 protein. The sample comprises 5,000 or so distinct CDR3 sequences, around two fifths of which are singletons, and 2% to 3% rests with the top ten. Sequenced sample: PBMCs or a T cell subset sorted from them (not recorded which). The source is an adult who had mild COVID-19 (a few samples of this study predate the infection). Cell type and time point are not known. The chain joins TRBV2 to TRBJ2-5; D might be TRBD1 (5 bases). CDR3 loop: CASTSSGKETQYF. CDR3 nucleotides: TGTGCCAGCACCAGCTCAGGGAAAGAGACCCAGTACTTC.